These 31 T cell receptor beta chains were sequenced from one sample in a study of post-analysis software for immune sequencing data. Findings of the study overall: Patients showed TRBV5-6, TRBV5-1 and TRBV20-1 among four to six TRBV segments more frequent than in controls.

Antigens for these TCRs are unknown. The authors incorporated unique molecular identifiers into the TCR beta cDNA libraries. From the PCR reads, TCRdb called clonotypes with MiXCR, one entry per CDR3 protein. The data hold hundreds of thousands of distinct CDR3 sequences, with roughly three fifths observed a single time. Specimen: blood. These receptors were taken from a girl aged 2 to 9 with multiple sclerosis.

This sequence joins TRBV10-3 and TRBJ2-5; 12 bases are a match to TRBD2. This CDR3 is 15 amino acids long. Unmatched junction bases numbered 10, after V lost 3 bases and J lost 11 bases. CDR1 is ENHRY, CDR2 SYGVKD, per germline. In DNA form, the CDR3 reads TGTGCCATCAGTGACGGTCGACTAGCGGGAGTTGTACAGTACTTC. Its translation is CAISDGRLAGVVQYF.

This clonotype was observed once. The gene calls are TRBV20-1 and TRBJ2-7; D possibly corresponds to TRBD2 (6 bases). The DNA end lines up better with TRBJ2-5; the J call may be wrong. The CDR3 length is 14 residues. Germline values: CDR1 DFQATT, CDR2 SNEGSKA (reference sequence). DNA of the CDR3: TGCAGTGCTAGGGACTACAGGACGGAAGAGACCCAGTACTTC. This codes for CSARDYRTEETQYF.

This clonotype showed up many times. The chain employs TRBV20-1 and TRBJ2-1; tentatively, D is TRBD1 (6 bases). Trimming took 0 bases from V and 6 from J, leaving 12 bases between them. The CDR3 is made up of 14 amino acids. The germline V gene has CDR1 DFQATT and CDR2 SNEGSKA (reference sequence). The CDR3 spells CSARDPRGSNEQFF. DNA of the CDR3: TGCAGTGCTAGAGATCCCAGGGGAAGCAATGAGCAGTTCTTC.

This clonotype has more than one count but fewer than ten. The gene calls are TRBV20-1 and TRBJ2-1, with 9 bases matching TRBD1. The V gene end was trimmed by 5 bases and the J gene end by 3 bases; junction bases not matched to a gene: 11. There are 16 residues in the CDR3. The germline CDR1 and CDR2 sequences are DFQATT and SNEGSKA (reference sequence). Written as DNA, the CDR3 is TGCAGTGCTCCGGGACAGGGCGACTCGGGCTACAATGAGCAGTTCTTC. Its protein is CSAPGQGDSGYNEQFF.

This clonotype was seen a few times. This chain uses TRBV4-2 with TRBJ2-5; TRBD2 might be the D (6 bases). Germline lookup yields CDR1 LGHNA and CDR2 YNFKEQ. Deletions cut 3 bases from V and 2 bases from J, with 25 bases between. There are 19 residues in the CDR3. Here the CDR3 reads CASSQEHTASSALQETQYF. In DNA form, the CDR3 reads TGTGCCAGCAGCCAGGAGCACACCGCATCTAGCGCACTACAAGAGACCCAGTACTTC.

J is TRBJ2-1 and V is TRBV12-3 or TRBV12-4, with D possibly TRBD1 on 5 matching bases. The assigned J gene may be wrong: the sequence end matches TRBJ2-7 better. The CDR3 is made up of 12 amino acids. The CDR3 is CASTRESYEQYF. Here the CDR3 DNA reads TGTGCCAGCACCAGGGAATCCTACGAGCAGTACTTC.

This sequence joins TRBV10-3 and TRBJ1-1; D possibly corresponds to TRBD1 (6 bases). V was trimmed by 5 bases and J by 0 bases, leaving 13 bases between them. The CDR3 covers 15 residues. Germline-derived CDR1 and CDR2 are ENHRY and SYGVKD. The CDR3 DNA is TGTGCCATCAGTAAACTTACAGGGTTGAACACTGAAGCTTTCTTT. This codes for CAISKLTGLNTEAFF.

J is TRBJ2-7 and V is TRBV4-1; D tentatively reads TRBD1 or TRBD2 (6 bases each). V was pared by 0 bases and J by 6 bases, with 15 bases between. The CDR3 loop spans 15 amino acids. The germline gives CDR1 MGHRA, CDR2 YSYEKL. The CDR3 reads CASSQEPLRGGEQYF. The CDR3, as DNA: TGCGCCAGCAGCCAAGAACCGCTCAGGGGAGGCGAGCAGTACTTC.

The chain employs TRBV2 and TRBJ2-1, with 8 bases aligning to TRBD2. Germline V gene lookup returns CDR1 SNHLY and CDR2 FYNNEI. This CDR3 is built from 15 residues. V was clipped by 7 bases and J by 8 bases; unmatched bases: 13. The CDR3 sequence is CASTGSGRATYEQFF. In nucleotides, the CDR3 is TGTGCCAGCACAGGGTCCGGGAGGGCCACCTATGAGCAGTTCTTC.

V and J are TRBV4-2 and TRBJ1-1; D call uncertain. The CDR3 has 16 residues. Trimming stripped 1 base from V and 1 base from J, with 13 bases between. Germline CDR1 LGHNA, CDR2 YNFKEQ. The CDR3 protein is CASSQAPGLENTEAFF. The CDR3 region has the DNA TGTGCCAGCAGCCAAGCGCCGGGATTGGAGAACACTGAAGCTTTCTTT.

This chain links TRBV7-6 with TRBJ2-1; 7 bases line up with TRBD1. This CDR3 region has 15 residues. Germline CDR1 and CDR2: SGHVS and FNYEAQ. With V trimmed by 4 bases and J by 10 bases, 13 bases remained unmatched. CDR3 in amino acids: CASSSPLRQGREQFF. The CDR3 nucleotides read TGTGCCAGCAGCTCCCCTCTAAGACAGGGCCGGGAGCAGTTCTTC.

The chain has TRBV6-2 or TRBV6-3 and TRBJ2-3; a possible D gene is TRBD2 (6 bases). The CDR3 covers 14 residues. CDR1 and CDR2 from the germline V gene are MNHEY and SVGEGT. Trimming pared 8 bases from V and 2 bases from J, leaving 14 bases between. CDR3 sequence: CASAPSAPTDTQYF. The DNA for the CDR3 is TGTGCCAGCGCCCCTAGCGCGCCCACAGATACGCAGTATTTT.

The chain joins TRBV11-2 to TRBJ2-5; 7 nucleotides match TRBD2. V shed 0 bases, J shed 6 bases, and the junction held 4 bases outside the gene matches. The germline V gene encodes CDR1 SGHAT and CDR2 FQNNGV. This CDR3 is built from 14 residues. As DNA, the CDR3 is TGTGCCAGCAGCTTAGACGGGGGGACTCAGACCCAGTACTTC. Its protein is CASSLDGGTQTQYF.

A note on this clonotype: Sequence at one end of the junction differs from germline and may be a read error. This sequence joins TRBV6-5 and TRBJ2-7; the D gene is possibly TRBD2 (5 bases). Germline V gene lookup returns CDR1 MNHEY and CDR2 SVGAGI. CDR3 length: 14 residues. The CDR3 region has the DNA TGTGTCAGCAGCCCCTCCGGGGTCCGGGGCGAGCAGTACTTC. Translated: CVSSPSGVRGEQYF.

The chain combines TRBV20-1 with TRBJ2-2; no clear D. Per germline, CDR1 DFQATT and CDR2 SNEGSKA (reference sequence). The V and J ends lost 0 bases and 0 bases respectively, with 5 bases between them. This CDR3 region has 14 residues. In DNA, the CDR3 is TGCAGTGCTAGAGAGGCTGCGAACACCGGGGAGCTGTTTTTT. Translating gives CSAREAANTGELFF.

DNA of the CDR3: TGTGCCAGTCGGTATGGGACAGGGAGCTCCTACGAGCAGTACTTC. This gives the protein CASRYGTGSSYEQYF. The rearrangement uses TRBV5-4 and TRBJ2-7, with TRBD1 matching over 9 bases. This CDR3 contains 15 residues. The V and J ends lost 8 bases and 0 bases, in that order; junction bases with no gene match: 9. Looked up from germline, CDR1 is SGHNT and CDR2 is YYREEE (reference sequence). The whole variable domain, filled in from reference TRBV5-4 and TRBJ2-7, reads ETGVTQSPTHLIKTRGQQVTLRCSSQSGHNTVSWYQQALGQGPQFIFQYYREEENGRGNFPPRFSGLQFPNYSSELNVNALELDDSALYLCASRYGTGSSYEQYFGPGTRLTVT.

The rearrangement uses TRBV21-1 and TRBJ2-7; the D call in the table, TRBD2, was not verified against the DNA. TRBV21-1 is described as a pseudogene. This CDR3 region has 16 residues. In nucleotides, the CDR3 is TGTGCCAGCAGCCAGGAGGATGAGCGCTTCTCCTACGAGCAGTACTTC. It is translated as CASSQEDERFSYEQYF.

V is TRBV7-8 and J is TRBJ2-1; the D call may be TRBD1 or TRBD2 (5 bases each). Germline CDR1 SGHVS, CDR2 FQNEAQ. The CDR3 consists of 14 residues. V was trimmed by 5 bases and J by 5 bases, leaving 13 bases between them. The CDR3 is CASSRRDPDNEQFF. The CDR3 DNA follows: TGTGCCAGCAGCCGCCGGGACCCAGACAATGAGCAGTTCTTC.

The CDR3 DNA reads TGTGCCAGCAGTTTATTCCAGGCGGAGACCCAGTACTTC. Its translation: CASSLFQAETQYF. This chain connects TRBV28 to TRBJ2-7; D remains unclear. The J call is uncertain, as TRBJ2-5 better fits the DNA end. The CDR3 totals 13 residues. The germline V gene encodes CDR1 MDHEN and CDR2 SYDVKM.

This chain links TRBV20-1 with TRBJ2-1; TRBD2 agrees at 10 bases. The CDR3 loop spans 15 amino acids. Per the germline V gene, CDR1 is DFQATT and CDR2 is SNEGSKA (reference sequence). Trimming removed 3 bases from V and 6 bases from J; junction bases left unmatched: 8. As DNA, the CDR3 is TGCAGTGCTAGTAGGTTGGCTAGCGGGAGCAATGAGCAGTTCTTC. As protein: CSASRLASGSNEQFF.

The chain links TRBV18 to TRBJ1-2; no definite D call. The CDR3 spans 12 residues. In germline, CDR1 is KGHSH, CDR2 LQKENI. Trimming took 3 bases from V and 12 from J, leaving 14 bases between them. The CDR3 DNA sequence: TGTGCCAGCTCACCTAAGCGGCCCGCGAACACCTTC. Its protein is CASSPKRPANTF. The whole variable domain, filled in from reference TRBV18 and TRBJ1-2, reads NAGVMQNPRHLVRRRGQEARLRCSPMKGHSHVYWYRQLPEEGLKFMVYLQKENIIDESGMPKERFSAEFPKEGPSILRIQQVVRGDSAAYFCASSPKRPANTFGSGTRLTVV.

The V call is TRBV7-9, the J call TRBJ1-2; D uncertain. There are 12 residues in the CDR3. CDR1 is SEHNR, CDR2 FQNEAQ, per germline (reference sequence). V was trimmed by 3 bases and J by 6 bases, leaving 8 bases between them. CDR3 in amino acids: CASSFEFNGYTF. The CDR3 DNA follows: TGTGCCAGCAGCTTCGAGTTTAATGGCTACACCTTC. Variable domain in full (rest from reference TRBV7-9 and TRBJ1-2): DTGVSQNPRHKITKRGQNVTFRCDPISEHNRLYWYRQTLGQGPEFLTYFQNEAQLEKSRLLSDRFSAERPKGSFSTLEIQRTEQGDSAMYLCASSFEFNGYTFGSGTRLTVV.

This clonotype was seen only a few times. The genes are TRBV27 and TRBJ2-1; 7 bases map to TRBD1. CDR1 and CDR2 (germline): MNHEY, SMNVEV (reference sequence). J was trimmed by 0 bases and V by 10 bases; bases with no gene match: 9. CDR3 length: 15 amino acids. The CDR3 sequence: CATAVGDSSYNEQFF. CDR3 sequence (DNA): TGTGCCACCGCAGTAGGGGACAGCTCCTACAATGAGCAGTTCTTC.

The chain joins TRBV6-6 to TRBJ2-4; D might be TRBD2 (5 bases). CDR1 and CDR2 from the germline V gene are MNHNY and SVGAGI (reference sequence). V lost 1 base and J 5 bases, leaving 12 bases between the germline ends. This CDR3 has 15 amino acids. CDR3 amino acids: CASSYLVVGENIQYF. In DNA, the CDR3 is TGTGCCAGCAGTTACTTGGTAGTCGGGGAAAACATTCAGTACTTC.

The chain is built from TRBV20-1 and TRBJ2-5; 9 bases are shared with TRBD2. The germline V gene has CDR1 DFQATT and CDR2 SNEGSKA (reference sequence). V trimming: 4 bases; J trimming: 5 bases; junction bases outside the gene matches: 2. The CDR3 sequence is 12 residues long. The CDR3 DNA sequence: TGCAGTGCTACTAGCGGGGAGGAGACCCAGTACTTC. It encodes CSATSGEETQYF.

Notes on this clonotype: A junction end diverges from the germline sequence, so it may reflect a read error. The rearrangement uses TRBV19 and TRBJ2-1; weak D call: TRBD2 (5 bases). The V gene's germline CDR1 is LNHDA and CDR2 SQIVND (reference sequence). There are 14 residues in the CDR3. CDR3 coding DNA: TGTGCCAGTAGTCGGGCACTAGAATACAATGGGCAGTTCTTC. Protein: CASSRALEYNGQFF.

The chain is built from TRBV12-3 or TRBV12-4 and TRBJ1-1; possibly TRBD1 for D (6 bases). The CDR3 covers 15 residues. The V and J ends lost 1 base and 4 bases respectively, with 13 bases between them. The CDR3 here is CASSLEPGAATEAFF. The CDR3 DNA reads TGTGCCAGCAGTTTAGAACCAGGGGCGGCCACTGAAGCTTTCTTT.

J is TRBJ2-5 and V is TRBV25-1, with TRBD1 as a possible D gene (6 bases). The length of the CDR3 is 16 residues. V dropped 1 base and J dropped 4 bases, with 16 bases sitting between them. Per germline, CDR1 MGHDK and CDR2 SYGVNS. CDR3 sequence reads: CASSESRGPWGETQYF. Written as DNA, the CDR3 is TGTGCCAGCAGTGAATCCAGGGGCCCCTGGGGAGAGACCCAGTACTTC.

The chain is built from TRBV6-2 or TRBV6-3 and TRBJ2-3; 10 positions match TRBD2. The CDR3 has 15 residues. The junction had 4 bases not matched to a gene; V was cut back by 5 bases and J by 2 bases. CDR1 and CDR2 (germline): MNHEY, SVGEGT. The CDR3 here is CASSQGLANTDTQYF. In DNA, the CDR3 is TGTGCCAGCAGTCAGGGACTAGCGAACACAGATACGCAGTATTTT.

The CDR3 is CASTPEWAETDTQYF. The CDR3 coding sequence is TGTGCCAGCACCCCGGAGTGGGCAGAGACAGATACGCAGTATTTT. The rearrangement links TRBV11-2 to TRBJ2-3; no firm D call. This CDR3 region has 15 residues. V was shortened by 7 bases and J by 3 bases, with 17 bases between the two germline ends. Germline V lookup: CDR1 SGHAT, CDR2 FQNNGV. The whole variable domain, remainder taken from reference TRBV11-2 and TRBJ2-3, is EAGVAQSPRYKIIEKRQSVAFWCNPISGHATLYWYQQILGQGPKLLIQFQNNGVVDDSQLPKDRFSAERLKGVDSTLKIQPAKLEDSAVYLCASTPEWAETDTQYFGPGTRLTVL.

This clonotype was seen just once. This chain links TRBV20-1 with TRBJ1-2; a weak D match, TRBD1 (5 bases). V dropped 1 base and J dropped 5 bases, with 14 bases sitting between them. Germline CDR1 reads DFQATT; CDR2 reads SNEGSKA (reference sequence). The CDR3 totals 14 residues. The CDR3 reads CSARGTLQKYGYTF. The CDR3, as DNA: TGCAGTGCTAGAGGGACACTCCAAAAGTATGGCTACACCTTC.